Listed below are T cell receptor beta chains from one sample, sequenced in a study of molecular identifiers for immune sequencing clone quantification. TCRdb re-analysed the PCR reads in MiXCR, keeping a single row per CDR3 protein. The table records just under 650,000 distinct CDR3 sequences, just under 20% of them present only once. The sample taken for sequencing was naive CD8+ T cells from blood, with Jurkat cell RNA spiked in. These receptors were taken from a human donor in good health. Some libraries in this study had Jurkat cell RNA spiked in. The CDR3 runs from the conserved cysteine through the conserved F or W. A D gene is named only where the DNA matches it firmly. Clone sizes are given selectively: once, few, many, or a class where the clone is expanded.

D: -
V: TRBV5-3
J: TRBJ1-4
size: -
DNA: TGTGCCAGCAGCTTGGCCGGGACGGGTGAAAAACTGTTTTTT
CDR3: CASSLAGTGEKLFF

D: -
V: TRBV7-9
J: TRBJ1-1
size: many
DNA: TGTGCCAGCAGCTTAGGAACCACCTTGAACACTGAAGCTTTCTTT
CDR3: CASSLGTTLNTEAFF

D: TRBD1
V: TRBV6-5
J: TRBJ1-1
size: many
DNA: TGTGCCAGCAGTTACTTGACAGGGCCGGACACTGAAGCTTTCTTT
CDR3: CASSYLTGPDTEAFF

D: -
V: TRBV15
J: TRBJ2-2
size: few
DNA: TGTGCCACCAGCAGGGAGGGTCGGGGCACCGGGGAGCTGTTTTTT
CDR3: CATSREGRGTGELFF

D: -
V: TRBV7-9
J: TRBJ2-7
size: many
DNA: TGTGCCAGCCAACTAGGAACCTACGAGCAGTACTTC
CDR3: CASQLGTYEQYF

D: TRBD1
V: TRBV18
J: TRBJ2-6
size: many
DNA: TGTGCCAGCTCACCACCCGGGACAGGGGTAGTTAGGTACCCCTCTGGGGCCAACGTCCTGACTTTC
CDR3: CASSPPGTGVVRYPSGANVLTF

D: TRBD2
V: TRBV7-9
J: TRBJ2-3
size: many
DNA: TGTGCCAGCGGCAGCCCCACTAGCGGGAGAACAGATACGCAGTATTTT
CDR3: CASGSPTSGRTDTQYF

D: TRBD1
V: TRBV5-1
J: TRBJ1-4
size: -
DNA: TGCGCCGGCAGCTTGGACGACAGGGGGCAGGATGAAAAACTGTTTTTT
CDR3: CAGSLDDRGQDEKLFF

D: -
V: TRBV13
J: TRBJ2-4
size: many
DNA: TGTGCCAGCAGCTTAGGACAGGGAAGGAACATTCAGTACTTC
CDR3: CASSLGQGRNIQYF

D: -
V: TRBV4-1
J: TRBJ1-1
size: many
DNA: TGCGCCAGCAGCCGAGACACCTGGGAGGGACCGAACACTGAAGCTTTCTTT
CDR3: CASSRDTWEGPNTEAFF

D: -
V: TRBV27
J: TRBJ1-6
size: many
DNA: TGTGCCAGCAGTCCCCGGACAGCAAGCTCCTATAATTCACCCCTCCACTTT
CDR3: CASSPRTASSYNSPLHF

D: -
V: TRBV6-2/TRBV6-3
J: TRBJ1-4
size: many
DNA: TGTGCCAGCAGTTACGGTCCGGGCGAAAAACTGTTTTTT
CDR3: CASSYGPGEKLFF

D: TRBD2
V: TRBV11-2
J: TRBJ2-3
size: -
DNA: TGTGCCAGCAGCTTAGGGAGACTAGCGGGCACAGATACGCAGTATTTT
CDR3: CASSLGRLAGTDTQYF

D: TRBD1
V: TRBV12-5
J: TRBJ2-2
size: few
DNA: TGTGCTAGTGGTTTTTACACAGGGGCGAACGAACCCACCGGGGAGCTGTTTTTT
CDR3: CASGFYTGANEPTGELFF

D: TRBD1
V: TRBV19
J: TRBJ1-4
size: -
DNA: TGTGCCAGTACCCCACAGGGGGTTACTGAAAAACTGTTTTTT
CDR3: CASTPQGVTEKLFF

D: -
V: TRBV20-1
J: TRBJ2-7
size: -
DNA: TGCAGTGCTAGAGATCCGGGGGGGACAGGGAGGTGGGAGGGGCAGTACTTC
CDR3: CSARDPGGTGRWEGQYF

D: -
V: TRBV11-2
J: TRBJ1-2
size: -
DNA: TGTGCCAGCAGCTTAGAGATTTGGGTTGAGGGATACTATGGCTACACCTTC
CDR3: CASSLEIWVEGYYGYTF

D: TRBD1
V: TRBV29-1
J: TRBJ1-1
size: many
DNA: TGCAGCGTTGAGGGCCTGGACAGGGCCGGCACTGAAGCTTTCTTT
CDR3: CSVEGLDRAGTEAFF

D: -
V: TRBV6-2/TRBV6-3
J: TRBJ2-4
size: -
DNA: TGTGCCAGCAGAAGGTCAGCGGATGGAGTTAAAAACATTCAGTACTTC
CDR3: CASRRSADGVKNIQYF

D: -
V: TRBV15
J: TRBJ2-3
size: many
DNA: TGTGCCACCAGCAGAGCGCAGGTCCTGTATCCGGATTCCACAGATACGCAGTATTTT
CDR3: CATSRAQVLYPDSTDTQYF

D: -
V: TRBV7-2
J: TRBJ2-7
size: -
DNA: TGTGCCAGCAGCTTAGATGAGGCCCCCTACGAGCAGTACTTC
CDR3: CASSLDEAPYEQYF

D: -
V: TRBV28
J: TRBJ2-7
size: -
DNA: TGTGCCAGCAGTCTTACAGGTTACGAGCGGTACTTC
CDR3: CASSLTGYERYF

D: TRBD1
V: TRBV12-3/TRBV12-4
J: TRBJ1-2
size: many
DNA: TGTGCCAGCAGTTTATTTTCGGGACAGGGGCACTATGGCTACACCTTC
CDR3: CASSLFSGQGHYGYTF

D: -
V: TRBV7-9
J: TRBJ2-2
size: few
DNA: TGTGCCAGCAGCTCGAAGGCGGTCGGATTGGGTACCGGGGAGCTGTTTTTT
CDR3: CASSSKAVGLGTGELFF

D: -
V: TRBV7-9
J: TRBJ2-5
size: many
DNA: TGCGCCAGCAGCTTGGTGGGAGAGACCCAGTACTTC
CDR3: CASSLVGETQYF